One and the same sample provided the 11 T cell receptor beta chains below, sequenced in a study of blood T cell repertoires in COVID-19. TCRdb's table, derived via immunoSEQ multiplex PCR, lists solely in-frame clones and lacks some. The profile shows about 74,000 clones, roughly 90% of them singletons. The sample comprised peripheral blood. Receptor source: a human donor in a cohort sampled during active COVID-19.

This chain's CDR3 is CASSLTGGTEAFF. The CDR3 nucleotides are TGTGCCAGCAGCTTGACAGGGGGCACTGAAGCTTTCTTT. The chain has TRBV7-2 and TRBJ1-1; 9 bases are a match to TRBD1. The CDR3 consists of 13 residues. Germline V gene sequence: CDR1 SGHTA, CDR2 FQGNSA. V trimming: 3 bases; J trimming: 4 bases; junction bases outside the gene matches: 0.

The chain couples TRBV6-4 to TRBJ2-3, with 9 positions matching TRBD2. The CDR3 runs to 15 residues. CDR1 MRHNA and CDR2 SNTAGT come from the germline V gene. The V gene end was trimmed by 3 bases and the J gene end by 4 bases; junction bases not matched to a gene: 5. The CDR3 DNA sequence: TGTGCCAGCAGTGAGTCAGCGGGAGGAGCAGATACGCAGTATTTT. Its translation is CASSESAGGADTQYF.

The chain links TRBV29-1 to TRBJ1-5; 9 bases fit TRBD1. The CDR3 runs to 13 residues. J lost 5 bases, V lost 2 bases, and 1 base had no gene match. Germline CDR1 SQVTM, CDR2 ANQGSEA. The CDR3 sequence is CSVETGGDQPQHF. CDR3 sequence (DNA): TGCAGCGTTGAAACAGGGGGCGATCAGCCCCAGCATTTT. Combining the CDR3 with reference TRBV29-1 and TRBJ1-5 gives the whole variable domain SAVISQKPSRDICQRGTSLTIQCQVDSQVTMMFWYRQQPGQSLTLIATANQGSEATYESGFVIDKFPISRPNLTFSTLTVSNMSPEDSSIYLCSVETGGDQPQHFGDGTRLSIL.

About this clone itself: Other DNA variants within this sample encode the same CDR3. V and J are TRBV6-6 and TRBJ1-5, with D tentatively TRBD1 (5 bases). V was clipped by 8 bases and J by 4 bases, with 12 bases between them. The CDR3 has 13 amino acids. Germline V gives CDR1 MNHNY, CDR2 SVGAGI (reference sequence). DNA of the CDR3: TGTGCCAGCGGAGGGGCGGAAAATCAGCCCCAGCATTTT. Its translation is CASGGAENQPQHF.

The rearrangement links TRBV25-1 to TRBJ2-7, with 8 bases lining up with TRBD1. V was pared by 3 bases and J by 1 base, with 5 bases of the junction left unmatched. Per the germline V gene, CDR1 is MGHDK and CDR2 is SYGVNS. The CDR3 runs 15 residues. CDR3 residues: CASSDDRGSSYEQYF. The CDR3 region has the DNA TGTGCCAGCAGTGATGACAGGGGTTCATCCTACGAGCAGTACTTC.

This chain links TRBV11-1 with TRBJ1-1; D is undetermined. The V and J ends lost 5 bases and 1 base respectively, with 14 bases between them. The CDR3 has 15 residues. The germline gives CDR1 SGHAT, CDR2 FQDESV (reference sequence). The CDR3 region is CASSPSQFPNTEAFF. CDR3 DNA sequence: TGTGCCAGCAGCCCCTCGCAGTTCCCGAACACTGAAGCTTTCTTT.

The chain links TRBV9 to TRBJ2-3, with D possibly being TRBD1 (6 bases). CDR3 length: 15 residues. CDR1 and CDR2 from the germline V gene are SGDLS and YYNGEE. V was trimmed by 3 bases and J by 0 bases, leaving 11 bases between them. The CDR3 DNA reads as TGTGCCAGCAGCGGACAGGCGAGGAGCACAGATACGCAGTATTTT. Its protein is CASSGQARSTDTQYF.

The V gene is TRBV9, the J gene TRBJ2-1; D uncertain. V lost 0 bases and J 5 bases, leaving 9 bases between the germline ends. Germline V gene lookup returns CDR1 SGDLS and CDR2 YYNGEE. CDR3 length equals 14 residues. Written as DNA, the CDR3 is TGTGCCAGCAGCGTAGTGCCAGGCAACAATGAGCAGTTCTTC. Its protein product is CASSVVPGNNEQFF.

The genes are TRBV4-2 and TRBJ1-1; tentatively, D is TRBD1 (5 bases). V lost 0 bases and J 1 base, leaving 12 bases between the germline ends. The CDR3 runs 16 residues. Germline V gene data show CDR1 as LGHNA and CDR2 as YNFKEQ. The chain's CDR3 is CASSQDPAGPNTEAFF. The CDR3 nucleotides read TGTGCCAGCAGCCAAGATCCGGCAGGGCCGAACACTGAAGCTTTCTTT.

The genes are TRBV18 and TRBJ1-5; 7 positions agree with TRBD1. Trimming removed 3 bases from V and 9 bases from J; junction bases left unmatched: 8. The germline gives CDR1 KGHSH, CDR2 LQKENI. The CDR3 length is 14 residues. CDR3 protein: CASSPTGPGWPQHF. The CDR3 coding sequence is TGTGCCAGCTCACCGACAGGGCCGGGATGGCCCCAGCATTTT.

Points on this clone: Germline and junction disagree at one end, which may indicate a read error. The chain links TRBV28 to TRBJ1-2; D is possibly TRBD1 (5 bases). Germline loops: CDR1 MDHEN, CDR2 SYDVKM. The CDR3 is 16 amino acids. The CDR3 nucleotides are TGTGCCAGCAGTTTAATCGTCCAGGGCGGTAACTCTGGCTACACCTTC. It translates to CASSLIVQGGNSGYTF.